Sequencing of this T cell receptor (beta chain) was carried out in a study of OX40 agonist ivuxolimab in advanced cancers. Turning to the study itself: Treatment of patients was with ivuxolimab, an agonistic anti-OX40 (CD134) antibody. The study reported partial responses in three patients: one hepatocellular carcinoma, two cutaneous melanoma. A mean age of approximately 60 years, range about 23 to 90, was recorded, and 80% to 90% were male.

The method was immunoSEQ multiplex PCR; TCRdb's version includes in-frame clones alone and lacks a portion of them. The sample records 60,000 to 65,000 clones, around 90% being singletons. This CDR3 is 15 amino acids long. Germline CDR1 and CDR2: KGHSH and LQKENI. V lost 4 bases, J lost 0 bases, and 13 bases lay in between. The source is an adult with an advanced solid tumor such as melanoma, head and neck, liver or kidney cancer. The V and J genes are TRBV18 and TRBJ2-7; D might be TRBD1 (7 bases). Sequencing used CD4+ or CD8+ T cells sorted from blood, obtained in a trial of the OX40 agonist ivuxolimab. CDR3 nucleotides: TGTGCCAGCTCACTGGCGGGACAGATCTCCTACGAGCAGTACTTC. This codes for CASSLAGQISYEQYF.